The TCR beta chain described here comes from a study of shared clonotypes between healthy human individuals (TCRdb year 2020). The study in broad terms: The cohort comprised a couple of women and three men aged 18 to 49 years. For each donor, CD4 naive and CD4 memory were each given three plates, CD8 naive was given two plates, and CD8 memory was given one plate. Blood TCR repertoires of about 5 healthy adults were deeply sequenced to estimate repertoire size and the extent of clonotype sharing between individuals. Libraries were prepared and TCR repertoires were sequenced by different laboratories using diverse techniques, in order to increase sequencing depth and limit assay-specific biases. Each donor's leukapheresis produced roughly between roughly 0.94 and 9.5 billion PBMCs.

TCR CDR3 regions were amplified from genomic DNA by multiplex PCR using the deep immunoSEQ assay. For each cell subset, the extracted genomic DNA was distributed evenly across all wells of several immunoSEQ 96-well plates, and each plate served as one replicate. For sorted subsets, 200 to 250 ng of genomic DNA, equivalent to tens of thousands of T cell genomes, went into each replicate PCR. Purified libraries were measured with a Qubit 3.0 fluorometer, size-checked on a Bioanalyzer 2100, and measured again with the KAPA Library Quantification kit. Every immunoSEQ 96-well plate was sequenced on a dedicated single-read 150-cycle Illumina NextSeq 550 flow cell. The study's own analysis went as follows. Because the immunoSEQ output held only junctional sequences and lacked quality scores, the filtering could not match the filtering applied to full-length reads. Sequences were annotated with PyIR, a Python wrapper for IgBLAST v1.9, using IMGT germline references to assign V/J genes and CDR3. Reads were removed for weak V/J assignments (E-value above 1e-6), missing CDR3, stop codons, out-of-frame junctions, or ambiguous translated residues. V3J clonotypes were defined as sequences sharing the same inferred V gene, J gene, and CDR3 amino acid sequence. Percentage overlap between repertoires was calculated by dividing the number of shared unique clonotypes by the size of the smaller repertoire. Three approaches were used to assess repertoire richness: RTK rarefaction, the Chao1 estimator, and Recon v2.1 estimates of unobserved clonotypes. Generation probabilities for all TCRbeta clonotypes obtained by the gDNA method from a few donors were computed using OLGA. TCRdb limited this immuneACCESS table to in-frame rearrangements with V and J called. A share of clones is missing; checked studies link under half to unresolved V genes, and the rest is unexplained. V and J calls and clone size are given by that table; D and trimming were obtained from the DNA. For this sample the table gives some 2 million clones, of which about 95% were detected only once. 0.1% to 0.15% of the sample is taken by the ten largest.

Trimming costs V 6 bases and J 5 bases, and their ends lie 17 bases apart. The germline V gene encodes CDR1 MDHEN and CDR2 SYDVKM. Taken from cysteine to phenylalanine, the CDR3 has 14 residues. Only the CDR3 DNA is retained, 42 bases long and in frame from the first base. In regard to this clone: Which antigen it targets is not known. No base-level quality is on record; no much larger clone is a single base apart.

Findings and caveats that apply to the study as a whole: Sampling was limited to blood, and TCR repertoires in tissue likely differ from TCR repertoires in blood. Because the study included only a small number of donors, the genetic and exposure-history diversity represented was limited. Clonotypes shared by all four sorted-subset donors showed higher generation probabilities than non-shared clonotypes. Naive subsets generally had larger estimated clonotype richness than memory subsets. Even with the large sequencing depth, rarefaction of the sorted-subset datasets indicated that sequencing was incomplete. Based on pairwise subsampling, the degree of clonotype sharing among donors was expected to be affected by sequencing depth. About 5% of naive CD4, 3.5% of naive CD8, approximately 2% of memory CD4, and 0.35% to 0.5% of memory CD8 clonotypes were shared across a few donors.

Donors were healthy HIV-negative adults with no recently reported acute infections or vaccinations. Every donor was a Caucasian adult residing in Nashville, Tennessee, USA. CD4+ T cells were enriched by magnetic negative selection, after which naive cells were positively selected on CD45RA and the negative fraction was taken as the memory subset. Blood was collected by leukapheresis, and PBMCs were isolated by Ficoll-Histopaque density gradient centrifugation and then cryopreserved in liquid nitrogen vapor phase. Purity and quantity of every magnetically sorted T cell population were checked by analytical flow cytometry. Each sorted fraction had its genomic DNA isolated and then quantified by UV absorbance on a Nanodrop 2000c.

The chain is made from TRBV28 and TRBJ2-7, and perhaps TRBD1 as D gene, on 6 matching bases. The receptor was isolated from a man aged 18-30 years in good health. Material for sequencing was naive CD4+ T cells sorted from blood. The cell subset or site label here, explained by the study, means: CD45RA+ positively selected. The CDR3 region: CASRGPGVSNEQYF. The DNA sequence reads TGTGCCAGCAGGGGTCCAGGGGTCTCAAACGAGCAGTACTTC.